This is a list of T cell receptor beta chains from one sample in a study of blood T cells in healthy people across ages. In TCRdb, the 5' RACE reads were re-called with MiXCR into one record per CDR3 protein. There are 1.5 million to 2 million distinct CDR3 sequences in the sample; roughly 50% occur only once, and roughly 2% lies in the top ten. The sequenced material came from blood. All receptors come from a woman in her forties in good health. The CDR3 runs from the conserved cysteine through the conserved F or W. D genes are given only for firm matches. Not every row has a clone size; where given, it reads once, few, many or a size class.

TRBJ1-2	-	-	TRBV6-5	15	CASSYDPNRETGYTF	TGTGCCAGCAGTTACGACCCAAACAGGGAGACGGGATACACCTTC
TRBJ1-5	once	TRBD1	TRBV4-1	19	CASSPKDGTGVISNQPQHF	TGCGCCAGCAGCCCAAAAGATGGGACAGGCGTTATTAGCAATCAGCCCCAGCATTTT
TRBJ2-1	-	TRBD2	TRBV15	13	CATSKREGNEQFF	TGTGCCACCAGCAAGAGGGAGGGCAATGAGCAGTTCTTC
TRBJ2-3	-	-	TRBV7-6	15	CASSLRPQTTDTQYF	TGTGCCAGCAGCTTACGCCCCCAAACCACAGATACGCAGTATTTT
TRBJ1-2	-	TRBD1	TRBV29-1	14	CSVEEQGATYGYTF	TGCAGCGTTGAAGAACAGGGGGCTACTTATGGCTACACCTTC
TRBJ2-1	-	-	TRBV27	15	CASSALVSSYNEQFF	TGTGCCAGCAGTGCCCTAGTAAGCTCCTACAATGAGCAGTTCTTC
TRBJ2-5	few	-	TRBV20-1	15	CSARRGLLKQETQYF	TGCAGTGCTAGGAGGGGACTCCTAAAACAAGAGACCCAGTACTTC
TRBJ2-3	-	-	TRBV6-6	16	CASAPGRSTSTDTQYF	TGTGCCAGCGCGCCGGGACGAAGCACTAGCACAGATACGCAGTATTTT
TRBJ1-6	-	-	TRBV28	15	CASSFTGQSNSPLHF	TGTGCCAGCAGTTTTACGGGACAAAGCAATTCACCCCTCCACTTT
TRBJ1-1	-	-	TRBV12-3/TRBV12-4	14	CASTTDRRGTEAFF	TGTGCCAGCACCACGGACAGAAGGGGAACTGAAGCTTTCTTT
TRBJ1-2	once	-	TRBV27	15	CASSLSVASDYGYTF	TGTGCCAGCAGTTTATCGGTGGCTTCGGACTATGGCTACACCTTC
TRBJ2-6	-	-	TRBV4-3	16	CASRQGDRGGANVLTF	TGCGCCAGCAGGCAAGGGGACCGAGGTGGGGCCAACGTCCTGACTTTC
TRBJ2-3	few	-	TRBV3-1	15	CASSQVPVASDTQYF	TGTGCCAGCAGCCAAGTCCCAGTAGCTTCAGATACGCAGTATTTT
TRBJ2-3	-	TRBD1	TRBV6-2/TRBV6-3	15	CASSAGTGFQDTQYF	TGTGCCAGCAGCGCTGGGACAGGCTTCCAGGATACGCAGTATTTT
TRBJ2-5	many	TRBD2	TRBV20-1	16	CSARDWTSGVRETQYF	TGCAGTGCTAGAGATTGGACTAGCGGGGTTCGAGAGACCCAGTACTTC
TRBJ1-6	few	-	TRBV5-1	18	CASRSAPGGTHNNSPLHF	TGCGCCAGCAGATCCGCCCCGGGGGGTACGCACAATAATTCACCCCTCCACTTT